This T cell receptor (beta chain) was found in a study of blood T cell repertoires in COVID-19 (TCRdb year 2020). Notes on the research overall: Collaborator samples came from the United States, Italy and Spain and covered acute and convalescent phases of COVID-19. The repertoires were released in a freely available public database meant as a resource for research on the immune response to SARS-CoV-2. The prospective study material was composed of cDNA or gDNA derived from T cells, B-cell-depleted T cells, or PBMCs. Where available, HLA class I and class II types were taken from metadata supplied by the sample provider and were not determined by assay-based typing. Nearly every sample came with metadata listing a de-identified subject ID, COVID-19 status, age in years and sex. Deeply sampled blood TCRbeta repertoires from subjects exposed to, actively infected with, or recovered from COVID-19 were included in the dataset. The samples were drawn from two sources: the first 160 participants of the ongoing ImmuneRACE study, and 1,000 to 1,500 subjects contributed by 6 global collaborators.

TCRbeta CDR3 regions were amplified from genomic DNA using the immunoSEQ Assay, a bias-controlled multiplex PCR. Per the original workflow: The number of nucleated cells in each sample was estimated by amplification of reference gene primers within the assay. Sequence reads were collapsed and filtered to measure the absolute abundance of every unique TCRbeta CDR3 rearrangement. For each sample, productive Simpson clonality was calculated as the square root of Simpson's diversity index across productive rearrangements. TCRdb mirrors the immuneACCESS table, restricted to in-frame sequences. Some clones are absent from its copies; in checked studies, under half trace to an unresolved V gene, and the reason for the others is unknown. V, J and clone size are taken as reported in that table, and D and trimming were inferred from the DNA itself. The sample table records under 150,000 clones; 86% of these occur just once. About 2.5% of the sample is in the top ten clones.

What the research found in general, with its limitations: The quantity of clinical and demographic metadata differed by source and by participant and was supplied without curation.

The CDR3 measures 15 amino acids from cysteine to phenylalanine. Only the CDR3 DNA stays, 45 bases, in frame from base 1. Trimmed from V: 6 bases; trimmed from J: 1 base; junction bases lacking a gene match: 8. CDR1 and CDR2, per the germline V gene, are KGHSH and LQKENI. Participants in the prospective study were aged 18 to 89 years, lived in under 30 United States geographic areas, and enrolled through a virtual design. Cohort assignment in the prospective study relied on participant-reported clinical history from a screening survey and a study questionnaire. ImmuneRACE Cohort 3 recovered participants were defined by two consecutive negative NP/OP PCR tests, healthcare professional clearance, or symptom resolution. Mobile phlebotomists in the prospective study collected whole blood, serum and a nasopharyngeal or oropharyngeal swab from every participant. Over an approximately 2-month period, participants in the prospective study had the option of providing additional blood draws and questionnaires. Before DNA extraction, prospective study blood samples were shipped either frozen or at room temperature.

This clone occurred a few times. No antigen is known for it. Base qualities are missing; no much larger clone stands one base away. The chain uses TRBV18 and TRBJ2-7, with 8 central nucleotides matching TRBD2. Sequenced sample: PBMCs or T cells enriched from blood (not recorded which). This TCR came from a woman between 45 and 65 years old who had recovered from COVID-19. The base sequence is TGTGCCAGCTCGCCCAGTGGCGGGGGGTCCTACGAGCAGTACTTC. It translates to CASSPSGGGSYEQYF.